Listed below are T cell receptor beta chains from one sample, sequenced in a study of shared clonotypes between healthy human individuals. Clones were read by immunoSEQ multiplex PCR, and TCRdb kept only the in-frame ones, dropping some. Of about 380,000 clones listed, approximately 96% are singletons. The material sequenced was memory CD8+ T cells sorted from blood. The receptors shown here come from a young man in good health. CDR3s include the opening cysteine and the closing phenylalanine or tryptophan. D genes are given only for firm matches. Size is omitted from some rows. Given values are once, few, many or a class for expanded clones.

TRBJ2-1 TRBV29-1 . . TGCAGCGTTGGGCGGGCCAATGAGCAGTTCTTC CSVGRANEQFF
TRBJ1-2 TRBV28 . . TGTGCCAGCAGTTTGCCCAGGGAGGGCTACACCTTC CASSLPREGYTF
TRBJ1-5 TRBV30 . . TGTGCCTGGAGTGTGGGGCAGAAAAATCAGCCCCAGCATTTT CAWSVGQKNQPQHF
TRBJ2-3 TRBV30 TRBD2 . TGTGCCTGGAGCGAGGGAGGGAGTACAGATACGCAGTATTTT CAWSEGGSTDTQYF
TRBJ2-6 TRBV5-1 . . TGCGCCAGCAGCTTGGCCCCGCTCTCTGGGGCCAACGTCCTGACTTTC CASSLAPLSGANVLTF
TRBJ2-7 TRBV7-2 TRBD2 . TGTGCCAGCAGCTTAGCACTAGCGGGGCCCTCCGAGCAGTACTTC CASSLALAGPSEQYF
TRBJ2-4 TRBV7-4 . . TGTGCCAGCAGCTTAGGAGTGGGAGGCAACAAAAACATTCAGTACTTC CASSLGVGGNKNIQYF
TRBJ1-4 TRBV5-4 . . TGTGCCACCTCCCAGGGAGATCCTAATGAAAAACTGTTTTTT CATSQGDPNEKLFF
TRBJ2-1 TRBV7-2 . . TGTGCCAGCAGCTTAGATCGTCGTCTAGGTGAGCAGTTCTTC CASSLDRRLGEQFF
TRBJ2-3 TRBV10-3 TRBD2 . TGTGCCTCAACTAGCGGGAGTAGCCCAGATACGCAGTATTTT CASTSGSSPDTQYF
TRBJ2-1 TRBV7-3 TRBD2 . TGTGCCAGCAGCTTTTTGGTAGCGGGAACGAATGAGCAGTTCTTC CASSFLVAGTNEQFF
TRBJ2-5 TRBV9 TRBD2 . TGTGCCAGCAGCGTAGCGGGAGGAGTAGAGACCCAGTACTTC CASSVAGGVETQYF
TRBJ1-2 TRBV2 . . TGTGCCAGCAGTGAACTCTATGGCTACACCTTC CASSELYGYTF
TRBJ2-7 TRBV11-2 TRBD2 . TGTGCCAACAGCTTGCTAGCGGGAACGTCCTACGAGCAGTACTTC CANSLLAGTSYEQYF
TRBJ2-7 TRBV28 . once TGTGCCAGCAGTCCAGGGGACCGCTCCTACGAGCAGTACTTC CASSPGDRSYEQYF
TRBJ2-5 TRBV7-7 TRBD2 . TGTGCTAGCAGCTTAAACCTAGCGGGAGAGACCCAGTACTTC CASSLNLAGETQYF
TRBJ1-2 TRBV5-4 TRBD1 . TGTGCCAGCAGCTTGGCACAGGGGGCAGGTGGTGGCTACACCTTC CASSLAQGAGGGYTF
TRBJ1-5 TRBV10-3 TRBD1 . TGTGCCATACAGGGGGCAGGACAGCCCCAGCATTTT CAIQGAGQPQHF
TRBJ2-7 TRBV5-4 TRBD2 . TGTGCCAGCAGCTTGGGACTAGCGGGACCCTACGAGCAGTACTTC CASSLGLAGPYEQYF
TRBJ2-1 TRBV14 . . TGTGCCAGCAGCCTTTTTGCGGGGGCCTCCTACAATGAGCAGTTCTTC CASSLFAGASYNEQFF
TRBJ2-5 TRBV6-1 TRBD2 . TGTGCCAGCAGTGCTGGACTAGCGGGACTCGAGACCCAGTACTTC CASSAGLAGLETQYF
TRBJ1-2 TRBV7-2 . . TGTGCCAGCAGCTTCCCTGACAGACCTCCTAACTATGGCTACACCTTC CASSFPDRPPNYGYTF
TRBJ2-2 TRBV7-9 TRBD2 . TGTGCCAGCAGACCCGGGACTAGCTCAACCGGGGAGCTGTTTTTT CASRPGTSSTGELFF
TRBJ2-1 TRBV9 . . TGTGCCAGCAGCGGGGCAAGCCGCGCCTACAATGAGCAGTTCTTC CASSGASRAYNEQFF
TRBJ2-6 TRBV27 . . TGTGCCAGCAGTTTATCTTGGGGAAGGTCTGGGGCCAACGTCCTGACTTTC CASSLSWGRSGANVLTF
TRBJ2-7 TRBV6-1 . . TGTGCCACCGGAGGGGGCTCGAACTACGAGCAGTACTTC CATGGGSNYEQYF
TRBJ2-3 TRBV19 TRBD2 . TGTGCCAGTAGTATTGCTAGCGGGAGACTCCATACGCAGTATTTT CASSIASGRLHTQYF
TRBJ2-1 TRBV11-2 . . TGTGCCAGCAGCTTTGGGAGAGGGAATGAGCAGTTCTTC CASSFGRGNEQFF
TRBJ1-6 TRBV30 . . TGTGCCTGGAGCCAACAGAACTCTTATAATTCACCCCTCCACTTT CAWSQQNSYNSPLHF
TRBJ1-1 TRBV10-3 TRBD1 . TGTGCCATCAGTGGACCGACAGGGTCTGAAGCTTTCTTT CAISGPTGSEAFF
TRBJ2-3 TRBV27 TRBD2 . TGTGCCAGCAGTTTATGGACTAGCGGGAGGGATACGCAGTATTTT CASSLWTSGRDTQYF
TRBJ2-3 TRBV7-6 . once TGTGCCAGCAGCCTAGACGGGACACCCATGGGGGATACGCAGTATTTT CASSLDGTPMGDTQYF
TRBJ2-1 TRBV11-3 TRBD2 . TGTGCCAGCAGCTTAGGACTAGCGGCCTCCTACAATGAGCAGTTCTTC CASSLGLAASYNEQFF
TRBJ1-2 TRBV5-4 TRBD1 once TGTGCCAGCAGCCCCACGACAGGGAACTATGGCTACACCTTC CASSPTTGNYGYTF
TRBJ2-7 TRBV27 TRBD1 . TGTGCCAGCAGGGGACAGGGAGGTCACGAGCAGTACTTC CASRGQGGHEQYF
TRBJ2-6 TRBV10-3 . . TGTGCCATCAGTGGGGCTGGGGCCAACGTCCTGACTTTC CAISGAGANVLTF
TRBJ1-2 TRBV10-1 . . TGCGCCAGCAGTGTAGACAGGTCAAGTGGCTACACCTTC CASSVDRSSGYTF
TRBJ2-1 TRBV20-1 . . TGCAGTGCTATAAGCGGTGAGCAGTTCTTC CSAISGEQFF
TRBJ2-5 TRBV27 . . TGTGCCAGCAGTTTCAGCGTCCAAGAGACCCAGTACTTC CASSFSVQETQYF
TRBJ2-3 TRBV6-5 . . TGTGCCAGCACCCTTGGGGGTTTAAGCACAGATACGCAGTATTTT CASTLGGLSTDTQYF
TRBJ2-5 TRBV6-5 . . TGTGCCAGCAGTTACGTCGGTACGGAGACCCAGTACTTC CASSYVGTETQYF
TRBJ2-4 TRBV27 . . TGTGCCAGCAGTTTACCTAGCCTGGGCATTCAGTACTTC CASSLPSLGIQYF
TRBJ1-2 TRBV28 . few TGTGCCAGCAGTTTACAGGGCTATGGCTACACCTTC CASSLQGYGYTF
TRBJ2-4 TRBV10-3 . . TGTGCCATCAGTGACAGGGAAAACATTCAGTACTTC CAISDRENIQYF
TRBJ2-3 TRBV19 . . TGTGCCAGTAAGCCCGGACCACTAAGCACAGATACGCAGTATTTT CASKPGPLSTDTQYF
TRBJ2-4 TRBV5-5 . . TGTGCCAGCAGCTTGATTGAAGGTGGTTCCTACATTCAGTACTTC CASSLIEGGSYIQYF
TRBJ1-4 TRBV15 . . TGTGCCACCAGCAGAGAAGGAGGAGAAAAACTGTTTTTT CATSREGGEKLFF
TRBJ1-1 TRBV2 . . TGTGCCAGCAGCTGGGACTGGGGTTTGGCTGAAGCTTTCTTT CASSWDWGLAEAFF
TRBJ2-7 TRBV30 TRBD2 once TGTGCCTGGAGGGATCTGGCGGGAGGCTACGAGCAGTACTTC CAWRDLAGGYEQYF
TRBJ1-1 TRBV30 . few TGTGCCTGGAGTGTAACCATCACTGAAGCTTTCTTT CAWSVTITEAFF
TRBJ2-4 TRBV18 TRBD2 . TGTGCCAGCTCACGGCGGGAGGGAGACAAAAACATTCAGTACTTC CASSRREGDKNIQYF
TRBJ2-2 TRBV4-2 . . TGTGCCAGCAGCCAAGCGGGGGGCGGGAGTTACACCGGGGAGCTGTTTTTT CASSQAGGGSYTGELFF
TRBJ2-7 TRBV15 . . TGTGCCACCAGCAGAGCTCCGGAACGGTACGAGCAGTACTTC CATSRAPERYEQYF
TRBJ1-4 TRBV7-9 TRBD1 . TGTGCCAGCAGCTTACAGGGACAGACTAATGAAAAACTGTTTTTT CASSLQGQTNEKLFF